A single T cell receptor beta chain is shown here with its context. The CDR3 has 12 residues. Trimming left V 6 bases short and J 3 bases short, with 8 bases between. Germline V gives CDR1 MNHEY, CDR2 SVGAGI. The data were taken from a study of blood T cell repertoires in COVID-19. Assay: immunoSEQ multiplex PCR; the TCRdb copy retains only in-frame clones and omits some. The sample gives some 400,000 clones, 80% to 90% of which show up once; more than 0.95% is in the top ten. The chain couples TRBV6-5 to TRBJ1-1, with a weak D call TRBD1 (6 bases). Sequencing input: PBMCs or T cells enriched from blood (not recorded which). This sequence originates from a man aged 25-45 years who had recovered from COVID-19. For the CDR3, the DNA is TGTGCCAGCAGGTGGACAGACACTGAAGCTTTCTTT. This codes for CASRWTDTEAFF.